This TCR beta chain came from a study of T cell responses to AZD1222 COVID-19 vaccine. Only in-frame clones appear in the TCRdb table, and some are missing; sequencing was by immunoSEQ multiplex PCR. The table lists more than 150,000 clones, 90% to 95% of them singletons. This receptor was taken from an adult who received the AZD1222 COVID-19 vaccine. Sequencing used peripheral blood, obtained 28 days after the second AZD1222 dose.

The CDR3 DNA reads TGTGCCAGCAGCTTGGATCTGCGGCGCGAGTTACAAGAGACCCAGTACTTC. Amino acids: CASSLDLRRELQETQYF. V usage is TRBV5-6 and J usage is TRBJ2-5; unclear D gene. This CDR3 is built from 17 residues. Between the trimmed V and J ends, which lost 0 bases and 2 bases, there was a span of 17 bases. Germline-derived CDR1 and CDR2 are SGHDT and YYEEEE.